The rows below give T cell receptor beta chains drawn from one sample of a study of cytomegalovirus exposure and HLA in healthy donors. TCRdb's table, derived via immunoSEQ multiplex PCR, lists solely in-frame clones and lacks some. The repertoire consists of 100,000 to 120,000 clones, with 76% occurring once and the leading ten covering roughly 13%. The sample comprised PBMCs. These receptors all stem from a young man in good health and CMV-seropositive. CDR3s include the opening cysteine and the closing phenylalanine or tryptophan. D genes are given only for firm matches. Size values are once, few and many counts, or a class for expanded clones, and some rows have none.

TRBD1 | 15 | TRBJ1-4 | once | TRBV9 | CASSLGQGAREKLFF | TGTGCCAGCAGCTTGGGACAGGGCGCCCGGGAAAAACTGTTTTTT
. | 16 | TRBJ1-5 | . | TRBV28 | CASSSNFWGPNQPQHF | TGTGCCAGCAGTTCAAACTTTTGGGGCCCCAATCAGCCCCAGCATTTT
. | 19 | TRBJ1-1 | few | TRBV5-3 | CARSPTGAFDWEVNTEAFF | TGTGCCAGAAGCCCGACCGGGGCTTTTGATTGGGAGGTGAACACTGAAGCTTTCTTT
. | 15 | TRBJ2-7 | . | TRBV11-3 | CASSPGRGTGYEQYF | TGTGCCAGCAGCCCGGGGCGGGGGACAGGCTACGAGCAGTACTTC
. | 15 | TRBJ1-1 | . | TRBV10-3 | CAISDDSRDNTEAFF | TGTGCCATCAGTGACGATAGCAGGGATAACACTGAAGCTTTCTTT
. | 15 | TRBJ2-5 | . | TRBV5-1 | CASSLPGQIQETQYF | TGCGCCAGCAGCTTGCCAGGACAAATCCAAGAGACCCAGTACTTC
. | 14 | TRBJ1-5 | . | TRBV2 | CASSLGTGYQPQHF | TGTGCCAGCAGCTTGGGAACAGGGTATCAGCCCCAGCATTTT
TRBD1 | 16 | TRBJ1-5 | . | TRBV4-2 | CASSQEGADRAQPQHF | TGTGCCAGCAGCCAAGAAGGTGCCGACAGGGCTCAGCCCCAGCATTTT
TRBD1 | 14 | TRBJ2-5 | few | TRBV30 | CAWSGGQGRETQYF | TGTGCCTGGAGTGGGGGACAGGGGCGGGAGACCCAGTACTTC
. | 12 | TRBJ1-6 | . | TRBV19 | CASSILGSPLHF | TGTGCCAGTAGTATTCTCGGTTCACCCCTCCACTTT
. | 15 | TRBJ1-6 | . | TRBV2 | CATTRDTGGTSPLHF | TGTGCCACGACCCGGGATACCGGAGGAACTTCACCCCTCCACTTT
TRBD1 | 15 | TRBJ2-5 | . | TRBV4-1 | CASSQGTGGVETQYF | TGCGCCAGCAGCCAAGGGACAGGGGGAGTAGAGACCCAGTACTTC
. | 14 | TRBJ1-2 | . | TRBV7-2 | CASSLDRRRSGYTF | TGTGCCAGCAGCTTAGACCGGCGGAGGAGTGGCTACACCTTC
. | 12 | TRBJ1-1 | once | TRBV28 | CASSLPAFEAFF | TGTGCCAGCAGTTTGCCCGCGTTTGAAGCTTTCTTT
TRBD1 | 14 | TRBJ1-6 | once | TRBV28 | CASRTGTGWAPLHF | TGTGCCAGCAGGACCGGGACAGGATGGGCACCCCTCCACTTT
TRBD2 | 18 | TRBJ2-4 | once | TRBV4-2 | CASSQDPGSGTARDIQYF | TGTGCCAGCAGCCAAGACCCGGGGAGCGGGACCGCTCGGGACATTCAGTACTTC